The clone carrying this TCR delta chain was observed a few times. The amino acid sequence in TCRdb belongs to a much larger clone and departs from this DNA's translation at residue 14, likely a sequencing read error; the sequence shown is translated from the DNA. CDR3 size: 16 residues. In germline, CDR1 is GEAIGNYY, CDR2 EKD. TCRdb reran clone calling via CATT on the reads. Of under 8,500 delta-chain clones listed, 0.5% to 0.85% were seen once; the top ten hold around 15%. This entry is derived from a study of gamma-delta chains in newborns, infants, children. The overall study: Microbial exposure reportedly drives polyclonal innate γδ T cell expansion after birth.

The sequenced sample was blood. This receptor was taken from a child who was a newborn, infant or young child, either healthy, febrile or measles-vaccinated (not recorded which). This chain joins TRDV2 and TRDJ1; 12 nucleotides agree with TRDD3. In DNA form, the CDR3 reads TGTGCCTGTGATGTACTGGGGGATACTTATGACGATAAACCCATCTTT. Translation gives CACDVLGDTYDDKPIF.